Below, 9 T cell receptor beta chains from the same sample are listed, as sequenced in a study of T cells in Graves' hyperthyroidism and ophthalmopathy. Amplified TCR beta CDR3 regions derived from RNA transcripts. The HTBI set primed first-round TCR CDR3 RT-PCR. TCRdb itself ran the multiplex PCR reads through MiXCR, one entry per CDR3 protein. This sample has 380,000 or so distinct CDR3 sequences; about 18% occur once, and the top ten carry about 3.5%. Sequenced sample: blood. These receptors were collected from a woman younger than 30 with Graves' hyperthyroidism.

The chain couples TRBV12-3 or TRBV12-4 to TRBJ2-5; perhaps TRBD2 as D (6 bases). The CDR3 covers 12 residues. V was trimmed by 8 bases and J by 2 bases, leaving 9 bases between them. The CDR3 coding sequence is TGTGCCAGCGGCGGGGTTCAAGAGACCCAGTACTTC. Translation gives CASGGVQETQYF.

This clonotype was observed at least ten times. V gene TRBV5-1 combines with J gene TRBJ1-1; D perhaps matches TRBD1 (5 bases). Trimming left V 0 bases short and J 5 bases short, with 14 bases between. The CDR3 has 15 residues. Germline CDR1 and CDR2: SGHRS and YFSETQ. The CDR3 DNA reads as TGCGCCAGCAGCTTGGCCTCGGGACTCGAGACTGAAGCTTTCTTT. Its translation is CASSLASGLETEAFF.

The table lists this clonotype with many counts. The chain joins TRBV20-1 to TRBJ1-2; unclear D gene. Germline loops: CDR1 DFQATT, CDR2 SNEGSKA (reference sequence). V dropped 6 bases and J dropped 1 base, with 9 bases sitting between them. The CDR3 sequence is 12 residues long. Here the CDR3 reads CSARESNYGYTF. The CDR3 bases are TGCAGTGCAAGGGAGAGTAACTATGGCTACACCTTC.

The gene calls are TRBV20-1 and TRBJ2-7; 10 bases agree with TRBD2. The germline CDR1 and CDR2 sequences are DFQATT and SNEGSKA (reference sequence). V was pared by 3 bases and J by 3 bases, with 5 bases of the junction left unmatched. This CDR3 comprises 14 residues. The CDR3 nucleotides are TGCAGTGCTAGGAGGAGCGGGGGGGGCTACGAGCAGTACTTC. It encodes CSARRSGGGYEQYF.

This clonotype was picked up many times. CDR3: CASSPTLLRSPGKAFF. The CDR3 DNA is TGTGCCAGCAGCCCAACCCTCCTCCGAAGCCCGGGGAAAGCTTTCTTT. The rearrangement links TRBV7-8 to TRBJ1-1; D unclear. This CDR3 has 16 residues. Germline CDR1 and CDR2: SGHVS and FQNEAQ. V was cut by 5 bases and J by 9 bases, with 25 bases left in between.

This clonotype was detected many times. The gene calls are TRBV29-1 and TRBJ1-5; D unclear. The CDR3 sequence is 14 residues long. Deletions cut 4 bases from V and 0 bases from J, with 10 bases between. Germline CDR1 is SQVTM and CDR2 is ANQGSEA. In nucleotides, the CDR3 is TGCAGCGTTGCTCTGGGATATAGCAATCAGCCCCAGCATTTT. Translating it yields CSVALGYSNQPQHF. The full variable domain, completed using reference TRBV29-1 and TRBJ1-5, is SAVISQKPSRDICQRGTSLTIQCQVDSQVTMMFWYRQQPGQSLTLIATANQGSEATYESGFVIDKFPISRPNLTFSTLTVSNMSPEDSSIYLCSVALGYSNQPQHFGDGTRLSIL.

The sample holds many counts of this clonotype. This chain joins TRBV6-1 and TRBJ2-5; 10 nucleotides match TRBD1. Germline V gene sequence: CDR1 MNHNS, CDR2 SASEGT. The V segment lost 6 bases and the J segment 5 bases; nucleotides outside the gene matches: 12. This CDR3 has 16 amino acids. The CDR3 is CASSPRGDRGRETQYF. CDR3 DNA sequence: TGTGCCAGCAGCCCCCGAGGGGACAGGGGACGGGAGACCCAGTACTTC.

This clonotype occurred many times. The genes are TRBV15 and TRBJ2-7, with TRBD1 as a possible D gene (5 bases). V was shortened by 1 base and J by 3 bases, with 10 bases between the two germline ends. The germline V gene encodes CDR1 LNHNV and CDR2 YYDKDF (reference sequence). The length of the CDR3 is 14 residues. CDR3 DNA sequence: TGTGCCACCAGCAGAGGGGATAGGGGCTACGAGCAGTACTTC. It specifies CATSRGDRGYEQYF.

The table lists this clonotype with many counts. V usage is TRBV4-2 and J usage is TRBJ1-1; D gene uncertain. V lost 7 bases to trimming and J lost 5 bases, with 17 bases between them. Germline-derived CDR1 and CDR2 are LGHNA and YNFKEQ. CDR3 length: 14 amino acids. CDR3 nucleotide sequence: TGTGCCAGCAACCAGGTGGGGTTAGGAACTGAAGCTTTCTTT. Amino acid sequence: CASNQVGLGTEAFF.